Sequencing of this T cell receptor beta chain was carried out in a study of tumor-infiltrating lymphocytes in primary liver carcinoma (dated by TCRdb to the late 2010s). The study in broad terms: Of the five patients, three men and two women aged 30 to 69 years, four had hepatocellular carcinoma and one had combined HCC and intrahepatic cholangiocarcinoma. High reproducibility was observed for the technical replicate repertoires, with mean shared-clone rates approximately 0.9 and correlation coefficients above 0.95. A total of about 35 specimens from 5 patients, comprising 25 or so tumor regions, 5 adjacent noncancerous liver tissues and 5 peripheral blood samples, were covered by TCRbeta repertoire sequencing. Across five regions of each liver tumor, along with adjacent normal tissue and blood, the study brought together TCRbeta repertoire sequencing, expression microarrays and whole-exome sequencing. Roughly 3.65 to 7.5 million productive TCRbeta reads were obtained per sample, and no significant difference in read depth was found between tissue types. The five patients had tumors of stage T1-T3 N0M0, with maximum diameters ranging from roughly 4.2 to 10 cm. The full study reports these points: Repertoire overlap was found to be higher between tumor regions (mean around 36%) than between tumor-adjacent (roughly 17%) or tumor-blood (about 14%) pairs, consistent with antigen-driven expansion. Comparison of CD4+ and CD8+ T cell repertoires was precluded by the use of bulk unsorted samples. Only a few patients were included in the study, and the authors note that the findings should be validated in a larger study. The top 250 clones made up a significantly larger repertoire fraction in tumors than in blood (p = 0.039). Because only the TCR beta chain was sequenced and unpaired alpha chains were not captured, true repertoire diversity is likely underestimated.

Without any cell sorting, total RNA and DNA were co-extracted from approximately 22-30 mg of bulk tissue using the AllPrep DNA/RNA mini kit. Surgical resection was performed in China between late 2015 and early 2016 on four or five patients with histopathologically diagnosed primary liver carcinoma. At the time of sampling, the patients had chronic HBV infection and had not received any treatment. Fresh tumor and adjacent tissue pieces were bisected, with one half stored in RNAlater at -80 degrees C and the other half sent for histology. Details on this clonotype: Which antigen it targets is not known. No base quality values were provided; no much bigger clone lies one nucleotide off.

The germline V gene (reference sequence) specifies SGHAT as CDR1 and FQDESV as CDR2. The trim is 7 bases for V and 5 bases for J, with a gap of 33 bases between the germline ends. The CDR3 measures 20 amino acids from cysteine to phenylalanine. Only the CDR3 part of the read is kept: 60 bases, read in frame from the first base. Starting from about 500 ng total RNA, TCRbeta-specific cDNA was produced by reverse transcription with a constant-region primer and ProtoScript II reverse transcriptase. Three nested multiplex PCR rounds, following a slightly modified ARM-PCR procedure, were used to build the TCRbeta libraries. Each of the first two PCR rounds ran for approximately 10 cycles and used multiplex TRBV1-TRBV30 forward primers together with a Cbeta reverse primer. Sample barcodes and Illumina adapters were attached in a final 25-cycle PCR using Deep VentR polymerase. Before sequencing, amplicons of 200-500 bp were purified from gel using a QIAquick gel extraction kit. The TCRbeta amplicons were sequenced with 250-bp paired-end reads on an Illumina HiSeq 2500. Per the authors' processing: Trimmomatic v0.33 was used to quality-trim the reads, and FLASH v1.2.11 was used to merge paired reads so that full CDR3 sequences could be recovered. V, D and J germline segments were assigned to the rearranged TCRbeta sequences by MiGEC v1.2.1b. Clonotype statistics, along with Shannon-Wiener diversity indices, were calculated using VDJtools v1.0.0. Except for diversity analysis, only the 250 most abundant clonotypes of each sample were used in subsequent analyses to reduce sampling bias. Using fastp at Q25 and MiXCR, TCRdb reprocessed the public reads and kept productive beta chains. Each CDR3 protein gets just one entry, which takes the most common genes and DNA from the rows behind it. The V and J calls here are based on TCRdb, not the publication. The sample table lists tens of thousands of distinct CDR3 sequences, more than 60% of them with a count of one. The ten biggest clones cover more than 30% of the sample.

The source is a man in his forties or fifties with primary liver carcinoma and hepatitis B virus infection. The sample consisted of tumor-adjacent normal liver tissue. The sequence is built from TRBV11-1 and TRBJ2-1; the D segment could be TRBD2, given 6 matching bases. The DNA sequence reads TGTGCCAGCATCATAGGAAAGACTAGTGGGGCCTCACGGTTCGACAATGAGCAGTTCTTC. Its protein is CASIIGKTSGASRFDNEQFF.